Included here is one T cell receptor beta chain sequence, with context. Its antigen is currently unknown. Germline loops: CDR1 MNHEY, CDR2 SMNVEV (reference sequence). This CDR3 region has 16 residues. Trimming pared 5 bases from V and 4 bases from J, leaving 20 bases between. The sample belongs to a study of cytomegalovirus exposure and HLA in healthy donors. Overall study findings and caveats: According to reports, the classifier identified cytomegalovirus status with high specificity and sensitivity. Whilst most TCR sequences proved rare, a subset of public TCRs occurred across many donors.

Data came from immunoSEQ multiplex PCR; TCRdb stores just in-frame clones and leaves some out. This repertoire shows some 66,000 clones, 95% to 98% found once; its top ten account for under 2%. The sequence was obtained from a woman between 18 and 30 years old in good health and CMV-seropositive. The sequencing input was PBMCs. The J gene is TRBJ1-2, the V gene TRBV27, with D possibly being TRBD1 (6 bases). CDR3 coding DNA: TGTGCCAGCAGTATCTACAGGGACCGCCACGTCTATGGCTACACCTTC. It is translated as CASSIYRDRHVYGYTF.